The source of this TCR beta chain is a study of OX40 agonist ivuxolimab in advanced cancers. Sequenced by immunoSEQ multiplex PCR; TCRdb stores in-frame clones only, minus some. The sample carries about 45,000 clones, roughly nine tenths recorded once. Trimming took 4 bases from V and 6 from J; bases not matched to a gene: 8. CDR3 length: 14 amino acids. Germline V CDR1 and CDR2: PRHDT, FYEKMQ (reference sequence). The TCR was taken from an adult with an advanced solid tumor such as melanoma, head and neck, liver or kidney cancer. The source material was CD4+ or CD8+ T cells sorted from blood, sampled in a trial of the OX40 agonist ivuxolimab. The V and J genes are TRBV13 and TRBJ1-1; TRBD1 aligns across 7 bases. The chain's CDR3 is CASSSYRGGPEAFF. CDR3 nucleotide sequence: TGTGCCAGCAGCTCATACAGGGGAGGACCTGAAGCTTTCTTT.